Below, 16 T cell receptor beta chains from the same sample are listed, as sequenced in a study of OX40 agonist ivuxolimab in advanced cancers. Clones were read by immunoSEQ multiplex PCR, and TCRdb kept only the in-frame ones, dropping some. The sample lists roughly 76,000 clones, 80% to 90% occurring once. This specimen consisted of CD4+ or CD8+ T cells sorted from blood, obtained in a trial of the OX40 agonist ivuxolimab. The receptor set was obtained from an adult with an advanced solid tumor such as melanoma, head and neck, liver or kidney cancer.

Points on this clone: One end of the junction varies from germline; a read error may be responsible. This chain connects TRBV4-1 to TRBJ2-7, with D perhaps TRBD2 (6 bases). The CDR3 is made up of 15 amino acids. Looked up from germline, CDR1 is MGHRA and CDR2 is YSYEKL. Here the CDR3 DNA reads TGCGCCGGCAGCCAAGAGGGTAGCGGCTTTTACGAGCAGTACTTC. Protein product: CAGSQEGSGFYEQYF.

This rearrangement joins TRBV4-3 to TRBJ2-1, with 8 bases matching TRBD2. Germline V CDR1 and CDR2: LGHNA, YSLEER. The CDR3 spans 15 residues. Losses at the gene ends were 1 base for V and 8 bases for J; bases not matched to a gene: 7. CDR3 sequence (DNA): TGCGCCAGCAGCCAAGCACGGGGGGGCCTGGATGAGCAGTTCTTC. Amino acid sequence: CASSQARGGLDEQFF.

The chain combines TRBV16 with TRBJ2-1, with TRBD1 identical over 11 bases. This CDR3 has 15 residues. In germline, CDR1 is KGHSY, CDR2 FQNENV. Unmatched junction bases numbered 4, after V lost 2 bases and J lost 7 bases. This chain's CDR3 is CASSQGQGAQNEQFF. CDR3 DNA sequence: TGTGCCAGCAGCCAAGGACAGGGGGCGCAAAATGAGCAGTTCTTC.

The CDR3, as DNA: TGTGCCAGTAGTATAGATATCGGGACAGCATCTAACTATGGCTACACCTTC. Translated, it gives CASSIDIGTASNYGYTF. This chain joins TRBV19 and TRBJ1-2, with TRBD1 matching over 7 bases. The CDR3 runs 17 residues. With 0 bases clipped from V and 0 bases from J, the junction kept 7 bases outside the gene matches. CDR1 and CDR2 from the germline V gene are LNHDA and SQIVND (reference sequence).

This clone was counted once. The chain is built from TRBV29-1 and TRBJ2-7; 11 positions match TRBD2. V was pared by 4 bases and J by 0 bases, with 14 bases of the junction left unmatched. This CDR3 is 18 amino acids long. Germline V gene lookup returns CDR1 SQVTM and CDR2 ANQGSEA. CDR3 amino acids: CSVGSPGTSGLRSYEQYF. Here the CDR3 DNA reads TGCAGCGTTGGATCACCCGGGACTAGCGGCCTTCGCTCCTACGAGCAGTACTTC.

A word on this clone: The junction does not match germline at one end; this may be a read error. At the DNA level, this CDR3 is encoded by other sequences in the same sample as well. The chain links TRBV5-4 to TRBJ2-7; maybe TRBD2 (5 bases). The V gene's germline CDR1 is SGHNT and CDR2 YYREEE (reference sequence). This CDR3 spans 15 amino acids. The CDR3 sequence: CASSLAGGLSYEQYF. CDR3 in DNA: TGCGCCAGCAGCTTGGCCGGCGGACTCTCCTACGAGCAGTACTTC.

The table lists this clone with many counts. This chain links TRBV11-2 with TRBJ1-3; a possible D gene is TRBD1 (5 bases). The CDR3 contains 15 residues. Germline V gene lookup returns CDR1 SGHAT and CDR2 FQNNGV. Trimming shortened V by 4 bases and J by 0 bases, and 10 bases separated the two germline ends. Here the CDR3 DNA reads TGTGCCAGCAGCTCCGTAGGGGACTCTGGAAACACCATATATTTT. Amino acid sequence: CASSSVGDSGNTIYF.

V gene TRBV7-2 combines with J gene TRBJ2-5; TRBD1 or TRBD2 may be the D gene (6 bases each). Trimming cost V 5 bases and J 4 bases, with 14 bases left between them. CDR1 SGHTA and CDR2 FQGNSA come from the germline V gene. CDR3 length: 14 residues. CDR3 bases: TGTGCCAGCAGCCGGCGTGGGGGGCTAGAGACCCAGTACTTC. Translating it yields CASSRRGGLETQYF. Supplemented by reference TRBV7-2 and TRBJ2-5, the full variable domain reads GAGVSQSPSNKVTEKGKDVELRCDPISGHTALYWYRQSLGQGLEFLIYFQGNSAPDKSGLPSDRFSAERTGGSVSTLTIQRTQQEDSAVYLCASSRRGGLETQYFGPGTRLLVL.

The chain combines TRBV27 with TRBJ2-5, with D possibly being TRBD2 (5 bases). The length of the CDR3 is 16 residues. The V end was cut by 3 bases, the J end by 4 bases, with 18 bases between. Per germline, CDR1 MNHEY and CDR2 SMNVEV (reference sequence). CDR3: CASSLNPGSTRETQYF. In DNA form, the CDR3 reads TGTGCCAGCAGTTTGAACCCGGGGTCCACTCGAGAGACCCAGTACTTC.

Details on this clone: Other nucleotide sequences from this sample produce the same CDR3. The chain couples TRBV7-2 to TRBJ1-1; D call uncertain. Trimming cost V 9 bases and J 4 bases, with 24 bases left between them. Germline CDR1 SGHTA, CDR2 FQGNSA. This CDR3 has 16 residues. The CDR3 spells CASTPQPLRAGTEAFF. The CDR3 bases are TGTGCCAGTACCCCCCAGCCACTGCGTGCTGGCACTGAAGCTTTCTTT.

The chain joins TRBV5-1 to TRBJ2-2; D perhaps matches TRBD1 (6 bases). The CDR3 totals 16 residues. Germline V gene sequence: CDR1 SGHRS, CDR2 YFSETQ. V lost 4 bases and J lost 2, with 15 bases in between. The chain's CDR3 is CASSTRGSHNTGELFF. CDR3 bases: TGCGCCAGCAGCACCAGGGGATCCCATAACACCGGGGAGCTGTTTTTT.

This chain's CDR3 is CASSRQSSTDTQYF. CDR3 bases: TGTGCCAGCAGCAGACAGTCAAGCACAGATACGCAGTATTTT. The chain has TRBV9 and TRBJ2-3, with a weak D call TRBD1 (5 bases). The germline V and J ends were trimmed by 4 bases and 0 bases, with 9 bases remaining between them. Germline-derived CDR1 and CDR2 are SGDLS and YYNGEE. The CDR3 is 14 residues long.

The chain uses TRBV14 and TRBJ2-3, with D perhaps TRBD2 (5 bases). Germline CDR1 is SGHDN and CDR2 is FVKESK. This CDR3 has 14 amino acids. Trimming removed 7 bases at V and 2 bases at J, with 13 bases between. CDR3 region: CASTRGSITDTQYF. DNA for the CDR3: TGTGCCAGCACCCGGGGTAGTATCACAGATACGCAGTATTTT.

The DNA for the CDR3 is TGTGCCAGCATCGGGGACGGCTCCGACACTGAAGCTTTCTTT. This sequence encodes CASIGDGSDTEAFF. The chain recombines TRBV21-1 with TRBJ1-1. TRBV21-1 corresponds to a pseudogene. The CDR3 runs to 14 residues.

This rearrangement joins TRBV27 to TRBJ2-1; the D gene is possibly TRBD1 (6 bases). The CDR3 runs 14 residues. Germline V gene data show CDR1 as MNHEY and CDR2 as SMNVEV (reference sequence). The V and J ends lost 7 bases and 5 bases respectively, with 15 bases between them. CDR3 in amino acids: CASKPQGTHNEQFF. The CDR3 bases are TGTGCCAGCAAACCTCAGGGGACCCACAATGAGCAGTTCTTC.

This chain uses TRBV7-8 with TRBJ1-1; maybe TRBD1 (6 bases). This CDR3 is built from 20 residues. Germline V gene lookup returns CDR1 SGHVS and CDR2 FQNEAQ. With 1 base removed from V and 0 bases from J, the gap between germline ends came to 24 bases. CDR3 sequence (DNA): TGTGCCAGCAGCTTAGGGACGGGGACACCCCTAGGACGTATGAACACTGAAGCTTTCTTT. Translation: CASSLGTGTPLGRMNTEAFF.